One TCR beta chain is described in this entry. Its antigen is not identified. This CDR3 region has 17 residues. The ends lost 2 bases at V and 8 bases at J; junction bases unmatched: 10. The germline V gene has CDR1 SGDLS and CDR2 YYNGEE. These data belong to a study of OX40 agonist ivuxolimab in advanced cancers. Findings of the study overall: Expanded clones were, on average, more numerous among CD8+ T cells than CD4+.

It was autoimmune disease history or systemic immunosuppression that excluded patients. Data came from immunoSEQ multiplex PCR; TCRdb stores just in-frame clones and leaves some out. The table includes 83,000 or so clones, about 86% detected once. This clonotype originated in an adult with an advanced solid tumor such as melanoma, head and neck, liver or kidney cancer. This sequence joins TRBV9 and TRBJ2-1; 13 bases line up with TRBD2. Here the sequenced sample was CD4+ or CD8+ T cells sorted from blood, taken in a trial of the OX40 agonist ivuxolimab. CDR3 coding DNA: TGTGCCAGCAGCGTTACCCGGACTAGCGGGAGTACTGATGAGCAGTTCTTC. Protein: CASSVTRTSGSTDEQFF.